This TCR beta chain derives from a study of breast tumors, draining lymph nodes, adjacent tissues. Study-wide points: Tumors had less TCR diversity than lymph nodes, more than nontumor tissue.

TCRdb reanalysed the multiplex PCR reads using MiXCR and keeps one entry per CDR3 protein. The sample lists about 200,000 distinct CDR3 sequences; approximately 30% were seen once. Samples came from axillary lymph nodes draining the breast cancer. The CDR3 covers 16 residues. Per the germline V gene, CDR1 is MNHEY and CDR2 is SMNVEV (reference sequence). Note on this clonotype: Its target is not known. Since a much larger clone is just one base distant, this may be a read error.

This chain joins TRBV27 and TRBJ2-1; TRBD1 matches at 10 bases. The sequenced sample was axillary lymph node tissue. The TCR comes from a female donor with breast cancer. Some clones in this sample may be carry-over from other donors' samples. This CDR3 reads CACSPPGQGMMREQFF. As DNA, the CDR3 is TGTGCCTGCAGTCCGCCGGGACAGGGGATGATGAGGGAGCAGTTCTTC.